The next 25 T cell receptor beta chains were all read from a single sample in a study of T-cell memory formation after mild COVID-19. TCRdb processed the 5' RACE reads anew with MiXCR; each CDR3 protein has one entry. The data contain approximately 300,000 distinct CDR3 sequences, roughly a fifth of them singletons. Sequenced sample: PBMCs or a T cell subset sorted from them (not recorded which). The receptors were gathered from a man aged 18 to 30 who had mild COVID-19 (a few samples of this study predate the infection). Cell type and time point are not known.

The rearrangement uses TRBV5-1 and TRBJ2-1; 10 bases are a match to TRBD2. V lost 3 bases to trimming and J lost 4 bases; unmatched junction nucleotides: 7. In germline, CDR1 is SGHRS, CDR2 YFSETQ. The CDR3 runs 16 residues. CDR3 nucleotides: TGCGCCAGCAGCTCAAGCGGGGGGGCAGTATACAATGAGCAGTTCTTC. Translating it yields CASSSSGGAVYNEQFF. The whole variable domain, filled in from reference TRBV5-1 and TRBJ2-1, reads KAGVTQTPRYLIKTRGQQVTLSCSPISGHRSVSWYQQTPGQGLQFLFEYFSETQRNKGNFPGRFSGRQFSNSRSEMNVSTLELGDSALYLCASSSSGGAVYNEQFFGPGTRLTVL.

This clonotype has only a few counts. This sequence joins TRBV4-3 and TRBJ1-2, with D hard to call. CDR1 is LGHNA and CDR2 is YSLEER in the germline V gene. Trimming left V 0 bases short and J 2 bases short, with 7 bases between. This CDR3 is 14 amino acids long. The CDR3 region is CASSQDHGNYGYTF. Here the CDR3 DNA reads TGCGCCAGCAGCCAAGATCACGGGAACTATGGCTACACCTTC.

This clonotype was recorded a few times. The chain links TRBV29-1 to TRBJ1-2, with TRBD1 as a possible D gene (6 bases). The CDR3 contains 11 residues. Looked up from germline, CDR1 is SQVTM and CDR2 is ANQGSEA. V gave up 7 bases and J gave up 9 bases, with 15 bases separating them. The CDR3 coding sequence is TGCAGCGCTGGGGACAACGGGAGCTACACCTTC. It yields the protein CSAGDNGSYTF.

In its sample, this clonotype was seen a few times. This chain connects TRBV7-2 to TRBJ1-2; no firm D call. The V end was cut by 5 bases, the J end by 4 bases, with 11 bases between. CDR1 and CDR2 from the germline V gene are SGHTA and FQGNSA. The CDR3 extends over 13 amino acids. The CDR3 spells CASSHQYLYGYTF. The CDR3 DNA reads as TGTGCCAGCAGCCATCAGTATCTCTATGGCTACACCTTC.

As DNA, the CDR3 is TGTGCCAGCAGCCAAAACGCAGGGGCTGGAGTGGAACTGTTTTTT. This sequence encodes CASSQNAGAGVELFF. The chain employs TRBV7-8 and TRBJ1-4, with TRBD1 as a possible D gene (6 bases). Germline CDR1 and CDR2: SGHVS and FQNEAQ. CDR3 length: 15 residues. V gave up 5 bases and J gave up 12 bases, with 22 bases separating them.

The genes are TRBV5-1 and TRBJ2-3; D is possibly TRBD2 (5 bases). The CDR3 consists of 12 residues. Per the germline V gene, CDR1 is SGHRS and CDR2 is YFSETQ. V lost 7 bases and J lost 4, with 10 bases in between. CDR3 DNA sequence: TGCGCCAGCTTGGACTTGGCAGATACGCAGTATTTT. It translates to CASLDLADTQYF.

The chain joins TRBV10-3 to TRBJ2-1; 13 positions match TRBD2. CDR3 length: 13 amino acids. Per germline, CDR1 ENHRY and CDR2 SYGVKD. J gave up 8 bases and V 10 bases, and 5 bases lay outside the gene matches. Here the CDR3 reads CATGTSGDHEQFF. In DNA, the CDR3 is TGTGCCACCGGGACTAGCGGGGACCATGAGCAGTTCTTC.

This clonotype was seen a few times. A read error may produce the germline difference seen at one junction end. This chain joins TRBV2 and TRBJ2-5, with TRBD2 matching 10 bases. The CDR3 loop spans 12 amino acids. CDR1 is SNHLY and CDR2 is FYNNEI in the germline V gene. The CDR3 nucleotides read TGTGCCAGCAGTGAAGCGCCTAGCGGGGGCTTCTTC. It translates to CASSEAPSGGFF.

This rearrangement joins TRBV11-2 to TRBJ2-2; 8 nucleotides match TRBD2. CDR1 SGHAT and CDR2 FQNNGV come from the germline V gene. This CDR3 is 15 amino acids long. V lost 6 bases, J lost 4 bases, and 7 bases stayed unmatched. CDR3 sequence: CASRTIAGRTGELFF. Here the CDR3 DNA reads TGTGCCAGCAGAACGATAGCGGGGCGCACCGGGGAGCTGTTTTTT.

The chain uses TRBV27 and TRBJ2-7; D might be TRBD1 (5 bases). Per the germline V gene, CDR1 is MNHEY and CDR2 is SMNVEV (reference sequence). Trimming took 5 bases from V and 3 from J, leaving 17 bases between them. The CDR3 is made up of 15 amino acids. The DNA for the CDR3 is TGTGCCAGCAGTCCAAGGGGTCCGCAGAGCTACGAGCAGTACGTC. Its translation is CASSPRGPQSYEQYV.

This clonotype was counted between two and nine times. J is TRBJ2-2 and V is TRBV27, with D possibly matching TRBD2 (6 bases). Per germline, CDR1 MNHEY and CDR2 SMNVEV (reference sequence). CDR3 size: 13 residues. V shed 8 bases and J shed 4 bases, with 11 bases lying between them. The CDR3 protein is CASGRGVTGELFF. DNA of the CDR3: TGTGCCAGCGGGCGGGGTGTCACCGGGGAGCTGTTTTTT.

This clonotype occurred a few times. J is TRBJ1-1 and V is TRBV7-8; possible D gene TRBD1, 6 bases. Germline CDR1 SGHVS, CDR2 FQNEAQ. V lost 5 bases and J 5 bases, leaving 18 bases between the germline ends. The CDR3 has 15 residues. In nucleotides, the CDR3 is TGTGCCAGCAGCCCTGTAGGCCGAGGGGGGACTGAAGCTTTCTTT. Its protein is CASSPVGRGGTEAFF.

This clonotype has more than one count but fewer than ten. One end of the junction varies from germline; a read error may be responsible. The gene calls are TRBV27 and TRBJ1-2; the D gene is possibly TRBD1 (5 bases). Germline V gene sequence: CDR1 MNHEY, CDR2 SMNVEV (reference sequence). The CDR3 sequence is 15 residues long. The chain's CDR3 is CASSLSSGGAYGYTF. For the CDR3, the DNA is TGTGCCAGCAGTCTATCTTCAGGAGGGGCCTATGGCTACACCTTC.

The gene calls are TRBV7-6 and TRBJ1-1; TRBD1 agrees at 10 bases. Germline V gives CDR1 SGHVS, CDR2 FNYEAQ. CDR3 length: 13 residues. V gave up 4 bases and J gave up 9 bases; unmatched junction bases: 5. CDR3 residues: CASSSDRGRKAFF. CDR3 nucleotide sequence: TGTGCCAGCAGCTCTGACAGGGGGCGGAAAGCTTTCTTT.

This chain joins TRBV12-3 or TRBV12-4 and TRBJ1-1, with D unresolved. The CDR3 consists of 12 residues. Trimming left V 6 bases short and J 4 bases short, with 9 bases between. CDR3 bases: TGTGCCAGCAGCGTTGAGGGCACTGAAGCTTTCTTT. It encodes CASSVEGTEAFF.

This clonotype appeared a few times. The chain recombines TRBV7-2 with TRBJ1-5; 7 bases align to TRBD1. The germline V gene encodes CDR1 SGHTA and CDR2 FQGNSA. The trim removed 5 bases at V and 6 bases at J, leaving 7 bases unmatched. The CDR3 spans 14 residues. The CDR3 spells CASSPQGMGQPQHF. CDR3 nucleotide sequence: TGTGCCAGCAGCCCACAGGGGATGGGTCAGCCCCAGCATTTT.

The chain carries TRBV12-3 or TRBV12-4 and TRBJ2-1; 8 bases map to TRBD1. V lost 5 bases and J lost 5; bases outside the gene matches: 14. The CDR3 spans 17 residues. CDR3 loop: CASSRRTGSFRDNEQFF. The CDR3 DNA sequence: TGTGCCAGCAGTCGGCGGACAGGGTCTTTTAGAGACAATGAGCAGTTCTTC.

The V call is TRBV4-2, the J call TRBJ2-7; 7 bases fit TRBD2. The germline V gene has CDR1 LGHNA and CDR2 YNFKEQ. V shed 4 bases, J shed 7 bases, and the junction held 13 bases outside the gene matches. This CDR3 comprises 15 residues. The CDR3 is CASSPGLVSTEEQYF. Written as DNA, the CDR3 is TGTGCCAGCAGCCCAGGACTAGTCTCAACGGAAGAGCAGTACTTC.

This clonotype has more than one count but fewer than ten. The rearrangement links TRBV7-9 to TRBJ2-5; D gene ambiguous. The CDR3 consists of 15 residues. Trimming pared 5 bases from V and 0 bases from J, leaving 13 bases between. In germline, CDR1 is SEHNR, CDR2 FQNEAQ (reference sequence). This CDR3 reads CASSPPVSYQETQYF. DNA of the CDR3: TGTGCCAGCAGCCCCCCTGTGTCGTACCAAGAGACCCAGTACTTC.

The chain joins TRBV9 to TRBJ2-7; no definite D call. Trimming stripped 0 bases from V and 0 bases from J, with 10 bases between. CDR3 length: 15 amino acids. CDR1 SGDLS and CDR2 YYNGEE come from the germline V gene. CDR3 amino acids: CASSVENRASYEQYF. The CDR3 DNA reads TGTGCCAGCAGCGTAGAGAACAGAGCCTCCTACGAGCAGTACTTC.

The rearrangement links TRBV10-3 to TRBJ2-7; 8 nucleotides line up with TRBD2. The germline gives CDR1 ENHRY, CDR2 SYGVKD. V lost 6 bases to trimming and J lost 2 bases; unmatched junction nucleotides: 6. CDR3 length equals 14 residues. CDR3 loop: CAISAEGLAYEQYV. The CDR3 DNA reads TGTGCCATCAGCGCCGAGGGACTAGCCTACGAGCAGTACGTC.

V is TRBV5-1 and J is TRBJ1-4; unclear D gene. The V gene's germline CDR1 is SGHRS and CDR2 YFSETQ. The CDR3 runs 15 residues. The V end lost 2 bases, the J end lost 2 bases, and 10 bases lay between the germline ends. CDR3 protein: CASSLRLGTNEKLFF. The DNA of the CDR3 is TGCGCCAGCAGCTTACGGTTAGGGACTAATGAAAAACTGTTTTTT.

The chain uses TRBV24-1 and TRBJ2-2; maybe TRBD1 (6 bases). The CDR3 totals 14 residues. V lost 7 bases, J lost 4 bases, and 12 bases lay in between. Germline V CDR1 and CDR2: KGHDR, SFDVKD. Here the CDR3 reads CATRRLDSTGELFF. The CDR3 nucleotides read TGTGCCACCAGGAGACTGGACAGCACCGGGGAGCTGTTTTTT.

The V call is TRBV7-9, the J call TRBJ2-1; TRBD2 agrees at 12 bases. Germline-derived CDR1 and CDR2 are SEHNR and FQNEAQ (reference sequence). The CDR3 has 16 residues. Losses at the gene ends were 6 bases for V and 12 bases for J; bases not matched to a gene: 15. The CDR3 region has the DNA TGTGCCAGCAGTCCGACTAGCGGGGGTCGAAAGAGGCCGCAGTTCTTC. Amino acids: CASSPTSGGRKRPQFF.

The V call is TRBV5-1, the J call TRBJ2-1; no definite D call. Per the germline V gene, CDR1 is SGHRS and CDR2 is YFSETQ. Trimming removed 2 bases from V and 7 bases from J, with 13 bases in between. The CDR3 is 14 amino acids. CDR3 in DNA: TGCGCCAGCAGCTTTTTACCGGGCCCGAATGAGCAGTTCTTC. Encoded protein: CASSFLPGPNEQFF.